The rows below give T cell receptor beta chains drawn from one sample of a study of control samples from healthy donors and cancer patients. Measured with immunoSEQ multiplex PCR; TCRdb has only the in-frame clones, and not every one. The sample lists more than 150,000 clones; 93% were seen once. What was sequenced was blood. These receptor sequences come from a man aged 50-59 years in good health. CDR3s leave out the opening cysteine and the closing phenylalanine or tryptophan. A D gene is named only where the DNA matches it firmly.

v_gene	d_gene	j_gene	CDR3aa
TRBV2	NA	TRBJ2-7	ASSPGEDEQY
TRBV5-1	NA	TRBJ1-4	ASSDVDYTLNEKLF
TRBV5-4	TRBD2	TRBJ2-5	ASSLPLAGGETQY
TRBV23-1	NA	TRBJ1-2	ASSQREQGHPSDYNYGYT
TRBV7-9	NA	TRBJ2-3	ASSTKTDTQY
TRBV6-5	TRBD1	TRBJ1-1	ASSSGQGASEAF
TRBV7-7	TRBD1	TRBJ1-1	ARGPTGTGNVWTEAF
TRBV19	NA	TRBJ1-1	ASSIGRAPRDTEAF
TRBV29-1	NA	TRBJ1-2	SGLEGYGYT
TRBV19	NA	TRBJ2-4	ASSIGPTLAKNIQY
TRBV12-3/TRBV12-4	NA	TRBJ2-5	ASSGKGLETQY
TRBV20-1	NA	TRBJ2-7	SASGGQFYEQY
TRBV5-6	TRBD2	TRBJ2-5	ASSTRGSSGRWQETQY
TRBV5-3	TRBD2	TRBJ2-1	ARSPRGGVFDNEQF
TRBV6-5	NA	TRBJ2-1	ASSFRITSSYNEQF
TRBV4-1	TRBD2	TRBJ2-2	ASSQAGLAGNTGELF
TRBV25-1	NA	TRBJ2-2	ASSEVPGQNTGELF
TRBV5-6	NA	TRBJ1-2	ASSLADYGYT
TRBV9	TRBD2	TRBJ2-1	ASSVSAGAYNEQF
TRBV3-1/TRBV3-2	NA	TRBJ1-6	ASNTQGHNSPLH
TRBV12-3/TRBV12-4	NA	TRBJ1-1	ASRDRTDTEAF
TRBV7-9	TRBD2	TRBJ2-7	ASSKGLAGDEQY
TRBV10-3	NA	TRBJ1-1	AISESGRRMNTEAF
TRBV4-1	NA	TRBJ2-1	ASSQLGAEQF
TRBV9	TRBD1	TRBJ2-3	ASSDSGTGTTQY
TRBV12-3/TRBV12-4	NA	TRBJ1-3	ASSGNGNTIY
TRBV10-1	NA	TRBJ2-7	ASSRALSGEQY
TRBV30	TRBD2	TRBJ2-5	AGLRAGGRLGETQY
TRBV29-1	TRBD2	TRBJ2-5	SVAGGPQETQY
TRBV28	TRBD1	TRBJ1-1	ASSLSPDRVADYEAF
TRBV18	NA	TRBJ1-2	ASSDPGRWIYGYT
TRBV5-1	NA	TRBJ2-1	ASSFGLPRRYNEQF
TRBV28	TRBD2	TRBJ2-5	ASSPSGGQETQY
TRBV5-4	NA	TRBJ2-1	ASSSRSAIFNEQF
TRBV5-1	TRBD1	TRBJ2-7	ASRKDRGFSEQY
TRBV28	NA	TRBJ1-1	ASSLSGRRLVTEAF
TRBV10-3	NA	TRBJ2-5	AISESNSRETQY
TRBV28	NA	TRBJ1-5	ASSFPQGDNQPQH
TRBV5-4	TRBD2	TRBJ2-1	ASSPQRTSLRIEQF
TRBV5-1	TRBD2	TRBJ2-1	ASSPSGSRRNEQF
TRBV3-1/TRBV3-2	TRBD2	TRBJ2-7	ASSGIGYEQY
TRBV28	NA	TRBJ1-2	ASSFPQGRFNYGYT
TRBV29-1	NA	TRBJ2-7	SVEGVYEQY
TRBV30	NA	TRBJ1-6	AWSPRTARPSPLH
TRBV21-1	NA	TRBJ1-1	ASSKVRGRENTEAF
TRBV5-1	TRBD1	TRBJ1-2	ASSPNTGTGSHGYT
TRBV7-7	NA	TRBJ1-5	ASSRLVGGSNQPQH
TRBV29-1	NA	TRBJ1-5	SVRESNQPQH
TRBV28	NA	TRBJ1-1	ASNIGGRWTEAF
TRBV7-2	TRBD2	TRBJ2-1	ASSLGREAYNEQF
TRBV5-1	NA	TRBJ2-1	ASSLGGKASEQF
TRBV19	NA	TRBJ2-1	ASNYPGGGEQF